A selection of T cell receptor beta chains follows, all from one sample in a study of siplizumab effects on memory and regulatory T cells. Libraries were prepared by immunoSEQ multiplex PCR; TCRdb keeps only in-frame clonotypes and omits some of them. The profile covers about 91,000 clones, with roughly 93% appearing a single time and over 5.5% taken by the ten largest. The sample consisted of CD8+ T cells sorted from blood. The receptors were gathered from a human donor in good health. The CDR3 runs from the conserved cysteine through the conserved F or W. D genes are given only for firm matches. Some rows have no size entry. The others give once, few or many, or a class for an expanded clone.

-	TRBJ1-3	TRBV7-9	-	CASSQRGTGNTIYF	TGTGCCAGCAGCCAACGGGGAACTGGAAACACCATATATTTT
-	TRBJ1-5	TRBV6-1	-	CASSELGYPRGNQPQHF	TGTGCCAGCAGTGAACTAGGGTACCCCCGTGGCAATCAGCCCCAGCATTTT
-	TRBJ1-1	TRBV4-1	TRBD1	CASSQDRGHNTEAFF	TGCGCCAGCAGCCAAGACAGGGGGCACAACACTGAAGCTTTCTTT
-	TRBJ2-5	TRBV5-4	-	CASSLSQHVETQYF	TGTGCCAGCAGCTTGTCTCAACATGTGGAGACCCAGTACTTC
-	TRBJ2-1	TRBV13	TRBD1	CASSHPGQGGDNEQFF	TGTGCCAGCAGCCACCCGGGACAGGGCGGAGACAATGAGCAGTTCTTC
-	TRBJ1-1	TRBV6-1	-	CASSEAGGYTEAFF	TGTGCCAGCAGTGAAGCGGGGGGCTACACTGAAGCTTTCTTT
-	TRBJ1-2	TRBV12-5	TRBD1	CASGAGTGPFYGYTF	TGTGCTAGTGGCGCCGGGACAGGCCCCTTCTATGGCTACACCTTC
-	TRBJ1-2	TRBV9	-	CASSHSRDTHYGYTF	TGTGCCAGCAGCCATAGCCGGGACACGCACTATGGCTACACCTTC
-	TRBJ1-1	TRBV7-9	-	CASSPPQGSNTEAFF	TGTGCCAGCAGCCCCCCCCAGGGTTCGAACACTGAAGCTTTCTTT
-	TRBJ2-2	TRBV7-9	TRBD2	CASSPRTSNTGELFF	TGTGCCAGCAGCCCCCGGACTAGCAACACCGGGGAGCTGTTTTTT
once	TRBJ1-1	TRBV18	-	CASSPDGDITEAFF	TGTGCCAGCTCACCCGACGGGGATATCACTGAAGCTTTCTTT
-	TRBJ1-2	TRBV5-1	-	CASSLGGHFQTGGYTF	TGCGCCAGCAGCTTGGGGGGACATTTTCAGACCGGTGGCTACACCTTC
-	TRBJ1-1	TRBV7-9	-	CASRPNRESSTEAFF	TGTGCCAGCAGACCTAACCGGGAGAGTAGCACTGAAGCTTTCTTT
-	TRBJ2-7	TRBV13	-	CASSLGSNSYEQYF	TGTGCCAGCAGCTTAGGTAGCAACTCCTACGAGCAGTACTTC
-	TRBJ2-7	TRBV12-5	-	CASGLATPLPESARPRYEQYF	TGTGCTAGTGGTTTGGCCACACCCCTTCCCGAGTCAGCGCGCCCCCGCTACGAGCAGTACTTC
once	TRBJ2-7	TRBV4-1	-	CASSLHDRTEQYF	TGCGCCAGCAGCCTCCACGACAGGACCGAGCAGTACTTC
-	TRBJ1-1	TRBV11-2	-	CASSLGYAGSRAEAFF	TGTGCCAGCAGCTTAGGATACGCGGGTTCTCGGGCTGAAGCTTTCTTT
-	TRBJ1-5	TRBV9	TRBD1	CASSAGTDNQPQHF	TGTGCCAGCAGCGCAGGGACAGACAATCAGCCCCAGCATTTT
-	TRBJ2-7	TRBV11-2	-	CASSSHRRTATYEQYF	TGTGCCAGCAGCTCCCACCGCAGGACGGCTACCTACGAGCAGTACTTC
-	TRBJ1-1	TRBV30	-	CAWSRTLNTEAFF	TGTGCCTGGAGTCGGACATTGAACACTGAAGCTTTCTTT
-	TRBJ1-1	TRBV9	-	CASSVAGRETEAFF	TGTGCCAGCAGCGTAGCGGGCAGAGAAACTGAAGCTTTCTTT
-	TRBJ2-2	TRBV9	-	CASKNEAGELFF	TGTGCCAGCAAGAATGAAGCCGGGGAGCTGTTTTTT